This T cell receptor (beta chain) appears in the sequencing data of a study of T cell responses to AZD1222 COVID-19 vaccine. Findings and limits, study-wide: With dominance at 160-218 and 743-854, vaccine-associated CD4 TCRs spanned spike. Epitopes outside B.1.351 and B.1.1.7 mutated regions reportedly drew nearly half of spike TCRs.

The study pooled second doses at about 4 or about 12 weeks. Produced via immunoSEQ multiplex PCR; TCRdb's table is partial and in-frame only. Here the sample spans 55,000 to 65,000 clones, about 83% being singletons. The CDR3 loop spans 14 amino acids. Between the trimmed V and J ends, which lost 2 bases and 1 base, there was a span of 8 bases. Germline CDR1 is LNHDA and CDR2 is SQIVND (reference sequence). On this clone itself: Its antigen is currently unknown.

This TCR came from an adult who received the AZD1222 COVID-19 vaccine. Sequencing was performed on peripheral blood, taken 28 days after the second AZD1222 dose. The V call is TRBV19, the J call TRBJ1-1; the D is unclear. The CDR3 bases are TGTGCCAGTAGTATAAAGGGCAGGAACACTGAAGCTTTCTTT. It specifies CASSIKGRNTEAFF.